Each of the 25 T cell receptor beta chains below was sequenced from the same sample in a study of T cells in Graves' hyperthyroidism and ophthalmopathy. RNA transcripts served as the template for amplifying TCR beta CDR3 regions. TCR CDR3 underwent first-round RT-PCR with the HTBI primer set. Via MiXCR, TCRdb re-called the multiplex PCR reads, giving one row per CDR3 protein. The sample contains more than 650,000 distinct CDR3 sequences, roughly 15% of which appear only once. The sequenced sample was blood. The receptors shown here come from a woman under 30 with Graves' hyperthyroidism.

This clonotype came up many times. The chain recombines TRBV20-1 with TRBJ2-3, with D uncertain. The CDR3 runs 13 residues. The V end was cut by 6 bases, the J end by 2 bases, with 12 bases between. Germline lookup yields CDR1 DFQATT and CDR2 SNEGSKA (reference sequence). This CDR3 reads CSAVPGPTDTQYF. The CDR3 coding sequence is TGCAGTGCCGTCCCTGGGCCCACAGATACGCAGTATTTT.

This clonotype has at least ten counts. The V gene is TRBV7-8, the J gene TRBJ2-1, with 9 bases that match TRBD2. V gave up 0 bases and J gave up 12 bases; unmatched junction bases: 12. The germline CDR1 and CDR2 sequences are SGHVS and FQNEAQ. The CDR3 has 16 residues. CDR3 loop: CASSLARSAGGGGQFF. The CDR3 DNA sequence: TGTGCCAGCAGCTTAGCTCGGAGCGCGGGGGGGGGCGGGCAGTTCTTC.

At least ten counts were recorded for this clonotype. This chain uses TRBV6-1 with TRBJ2-1; 8 bases are a match to TRBD1. The CDR3 spans 17 residues. Germline lookup yields CDR1 MNHNS and CDR2 SASEGT. J gave up 3 bases and V 6 bases, and 13 bases lay outside the gene matches. The CDR3 bases are TGTGCCAGCAGCCCCCCCCTAGGACAGGGTAACTACAATGAGCAGTTCTTC. It codes for CASSPPLGQGNYNEQFF.

This clonotype was observed at least ten times. The CDR3, as DNA: TGTGCCAGCAGCTTTTCTAGCGGGAGATCCTACGAGCAGTACTTC. Translation gives CASSFSSGRSYEQYF. The chain recombines TRBV11-2 with TRBJ2-7; TRBD2 aligns across 10 bases. V was clipped by 3 bases and J by 1 base; unmatched bases: 3. The CDR3 is 15 amino acids. Germline V gene sequence: CDR1 SGHAT, CDR2 FQNNGV. The full variable domain, its missing parts supplied by reference TRBV11-2 and TRBJ2-7, is EAGVAQSPRYKIIEKRQSVAFWCNPISGHATLYWYQQILGQGPKLLIQFQNNGVVDDSQLPKDRFSAERLKGVDSTLKIQPAKLEDSAVYLCASSFSSGRSYEQYFGPGTRLTVT.

The chain has TRBV20-1 and TRBJ2-2, with 11 bases that match TRBD2. Per germline, CDR1 DFQATT and CDR2 SNEGSKA (reference sequence). V lost 3 bases, J lost 6 bases, and 9 bases stayed unmatched. CDR3 length: 16 amino acids. CDR3 nucleotide sequence: TGCAGTGCTAGGGATGTTAGCGGGAGGGCCGCCGGGGAGCTGTTTTTT. Its protein is CSARDVSGRAAGELFF.

The table lists this clonotype with a few counts. This could be a read error, since a much larger clone is one nucleotide away. This rearrangement joins TRBV9 to TRBJ2-5, with D maybe TRBD2 (6 bases). This CDR3 contains 15 residues. CDR1 SGDLS and CDR2 YYNGEE come from the germline V gene. CDR3 amino acids: CASSVYAGYQETRYF. CDR3 in DNA: TGTGCCAGCAGCGTATACGCGGGGTACCAAGAGACCCGGTACTTC.

This clonotype was seen a few times. The J gene is TRBJ1-5, the V gene TRBV28; no clear D. There are 12 residues in the CDR3. Germline-derived CDR1 and CDR2 are MDHEN and SYDVKM. The V gene lost 10 bases and the J gene lost 2 bases, with 9 bases spanning the gap. The CDR3 protein is CATRLGNQPQHF. The CDR3 DNA reads as TGTGCCACCCGTCTTGGCAATCAGCCCCAGCATTTT.

This clonotype has only a few counts. The chain links TRBV29-1 to TRBJ2-1, with TRBD1 identical over 7 bases. CDR1 is SQVTM, CDR2 ANQGSEA, per germline. This CDR3 region has 13 residues. The V and J ends lost 2 bases and 4 bases, in that order; junction bases with no gene match: 2. CDR3 sequence (DNA): TGCAGCGTTGAACACAGGGGATACAATGAGCAGTTCTTC. Its translation: CSVEHRGYNEQFF.

Concerning this clonotype: A much bigger clone sits one base away, suggesting this may be a read error. This likely comes from a read error, as the CDR3 has no conserved phenylalanine or tryptophan at its end. The V and J genes are TRBV20-1 and TRBJ2-1; 7 positions match TRBD2. The length of the CDR3 is 15 residues. With V trimmed by 0 bases and J by 4 bases, 6 bases remained unmatched. Germline V gene lookup returns CDR1 DFQATT and CDR2 SNEGSKA (reference sequence). CDR3 sequence: CSARDYTSDYNEQFY. The CDR3 region has the DNA TGCAGTGCTAGAGATTACACTAGCGATTACAATGAGCAGTTCTAC.

Ten or more counts support this clonotype. The rearrangement joins TRBV2 to TRBJ2-5, with a possible D match to TRBD1 (6 bases). The CDR3 sequence is 14 residues long. Trimming removed 3 bases from V and 5 bases from J, with 13 bases in between. CDR1 and CDR2 (germline): SNHLY, FYNNEI. The chain's CDR3 is CASSESGAWETQYF. CDR3 nucleotides: TGTGCCAGCAGTGAGTCAGGGGCTTGGGAGACCCAGTACTTC.

The chain is built from TRBV20-1 and TRBJ1-2, with 8 nucleotides matching TRBD1. This CDR3 has 13 amino acids. The germline V gene has CDR1 DFQATT and CDR2 SNEGSKA (reference sequence). V dropped 6 bases and J dropped 2; count of bases not matched to a gene: 5. DNA of the CDR3: TGCAGTGCCAGACAGGGGCGAAACTATGGCTACACCTTC. Amino acid sequence: CSARQGRNYGYTF.

The V and J genes are TRBV6-1 and TRBJ2-7, with no clear D. Looked up from germline, CDR1 is MNHNS and CDR2 is SASEGT. The CDR3 contains 15 residues. V was shortened by 5 bases and J by 0 bases, with 14 bases between the two germline ends. The CDR3 coding sequence is TGTGCCAGCAGTCCTCGGTCAGTCCCCTCCTACGAGCAGTACTTC. The encoded protein is CASSPRSVPSYEQYF.

V and J are TRBV7-9 and TRBJ2-1; 10 bases fit TRBD1. Trimming at V came to 4 bases and at J to 10 bases, leaving 10 bases not matched to a gene. The V gene's germline CDR1 is SEHNR and CDR2 FQNEAQ (reference sequence). The CDR3 sequence is 15 residues long. CDR3 in amino acids: CASSSPGQGPAEQFF. For the CDR3, the DNA is TGTGCCAGCAGCTCCCCGGGACAGGGGCCAGCGGAGCAGTTCTTC.

In this sample, this clonotype turned up many times. J is TRBJ1-4 and V is TRBV10-3; D possibly corresponds to TRBD1 (6 bases). Trimming stripped 4 bases from V and 6 bases from J, with 12 bases between. The CDR3 has 14 residues. CDR1 is ENHRY, CDR2 SYGVKD, per germline. CDR3 in amino acids: CAISVGGGDEKLFF. Here the CDR3 DNA reads TGTGCCATCAGTGTCGGAGGGGGAGATGAAAAACTGTTTTTT.

Here the CDR3 reads CASGTEETQYF. The DNA for the CDR3 is TGTGCCAGCGGGACAGAAGAGACCCAGTACTTC. This chain connects TRBV7-8 to TRBJ2-5; 7 positions agree with TRBD1. The CDR3 is 11 residues long. The J segment lost 3 bases and the V segment lost 8 bases, leaving 0 bases of the junction unmatched. The V gene's germline CDR1 is SGHVS and CDR2 FQNEAQ.

There are a few counts of this clonotype. CDR3 bases: TGCAGTGCTAGAGGGATACCGGCCGCGGTGACTTTCTTT. Amino acid sequence: CSARGIPAAVTFF. The gene calls are TRBV20-1 and TRBJ1-1; D not resolved. V was shortened by 1 base and J by 12 bases, with 18 bases between the two germline ends. The CDR3 has 13 amino acids. Germline V gene data show CDR1 as DFQATT and CDR2 as SNEGSKA (reference sequence).

Comment on this clonotype: This may come from a read error, since a much larger clone is one base off. The CDR3 protein is CTSSPIGPRYLYNEQFF. CDR3 DNA sequence: TGTACCAGCAGTCCAATTGGTCCCCGGTACCTATACAATGAGCAGTTCTTC. This sequence joins TRBV6-2 or TRBV6-3 and TRBJ2-1, with D unresolved. In germline, CDR1 is MNHEY, CDR2 SVGEGT. The CDR3 sequence is 17 residues long.

This clonotype was seen ten or more times. The chain couples TRBV5-6 to TRBJ2-1; D is undetermined. The V end was cut by 4 bases, the J end by 5 bases, with 7 bases between. This CDR3 is 12 amino acids long. Germline assignment: CDR1 SGHDT and CDR2 YYEEEE. CDR3 sequence: CASSLINNEQFF. For the CDR3, the DNA is TGTGCCAGCAGCCTCATCAACAATGAGCAGTTCTTC.

This clonotype has at least ten counts. The V gene is TRBV7-8, the J gene TRBJ1-3; D is undetermined. Trimming cost V 2 bases and J 5 bases, with 16 bases left between them. The germline gives CDR1 SGHVS, CDR2 FQNEAQ. The CDR3 sequence is 16 residues long. For the CDR3, the DNA is TGTGCCAGCAGCTTATTGTCCGGACGGCCGAGAAACACCATATATTTT. Translating gives CASSLLSGRPRNTIYF. Full variable domain (rest looked up from reference TRBV7-8 and TRBJ1-3): GAGVSQSPRYKVAKRGQDVALRCDPISGHVSLFWYQQALGQGPEFLTYFQNEAQLDKSGLPSDRFFAERPEGSVSTLKIQRTQQEDSAVYLCASSLLSGRPRNTIYFGEGSWLTVV.

This chain uses TRBV7-9 with TRBJ2-1, with D uncertain. Trimming pared 0 bases from V and 9 bases from J, leaving 9 bases between. This CDR3 region has 13 residues. CDR1 and CDR2 from the germline V gene are SEHNR and FQNEAQ (reference sequence). The CDR3 nucleotides are TGTGCCAGCAGCTTAGCCTTAAGCTCTGAGCAGTTCTTC. Translated: CASSLALSSEQFF.

The table lists this clonotype with a few counts. Its ends do not fully match the called genes, so a read error is possible. The J gene is TRBJ2-1, the V gene TRBV9; 10 nucleotides agree with TRBD2. CDR1 and CDR2 from the germline V gene are SGDLS and YYNGEE. The length of the CDR3 is 15 residues. The CDR3 loop is CASSVVAGGFNEQFF. CDR3 bases: TGTGCCAGTAGCGTAGTAGCGGGAGGTTTTAATGAGCAGTTCTTC.

This clonotype showed up many times. The J gene is TRBJ1-1, the V gene TRBV12-3 or TRBV12-4, with 9 bases lining up with TRBD1. The V segment lost 6 bases and the J segment 2 bases; nucleotides outside the gene matches: 7. The CDR3 extends over 15 amino acids. In DNA, the CDR3 is TGTGCCAGCAGGCCCCCGGGACAGGGCAACACTGAAGCTTTCTTT. Its protein product is CASRPPGQGNTEAFF.

Many counts were recorded for this clonotype. This chain connects TRBV11-1 to TRBJ2-4, with 7 bases fitting TRBD2. V was clipped by 5 bases and J by 0 bases; unmatched bases: 10. The CDR3 is made up of 17 amino acids. Germline CDR1 SGHAT, CDR2 FQDESV (reference sequence). The CDR3 bases are TGTGCCAGCAGCCCAGTAGTGGCGGGAGTAGCCAAAAACATTCAGTACTTC. Residues: CASSPVVAGVAKNIQYF. The full variable domain, rest sourced from reference TRBV11-1 and TRBJ2-4, is EAEVAQSPRYKITEKSQAVAFWCDPISGHATLYWYRQILGQGPELLVQFQDESVVDDSQLPKDRFSAERLKGVDSTLKIQPAELGDSAMYLCASSPVVAGVAKNIQYFGAGTRLSVL.

This clonotype has more than one count but fewer than ten. The rearrangement uses TRBV12-3 or TRBV12-4 and TRBJ2-3, with 7 bases identical to TRBD1. Losses at the gene ends were 6 bases for V and 2 bases for J; bases not matched to a gene: 8. The CDR3 extends over 15 amino acids. The DNA of the CDR3 is TGTGCCAGCAGGGCCCGACAGGGAATCACAGATACGCAGTATTTT. Its translation is CASRARQGITDTQYF.

This clonotype was recorded at least ten times. The rearrangement uses TRBV7-3 and TRBJ2-1; unclear D gene. The V end was cut by 4 bases, the J end by 5 bases, with 21 bases between. The CDR3 consists of 17 residues. Germline V gene sequence: CDR1 SGHTA, CDR2 FQGTGA. This chain's CDR3 is CASSSSRLGRRNNEQFF. The CDR3, as DNA: TGTGCCAGCAGCTCCTCACGGTTAGGAAGGCGGAACAATGAGCAGTTCTTC.